What follows describes a single T cell receptor (beta chain). Its target antigen remains unknown. Throughout, gene names and germline sequences are given for the mouse. The CDR3 is cut off 1 residue early in the read; its end comes from the germline J gene. Per the germline V gene, NNHDY is the CDR1 and SYVADS is the CDR2. Spanning cysteine to phenylalanine, the CDR3 consists of 12 amino acids. Of the CDR3's DNA, 33 bases were read; they are in frame from base 1. Trimming takes 0 bases from V and 6 bases from J, and the germline ends sit 5 bases apart. This specimen belongs to a study of tissue T cells after allogeneic stem cell transplantation (dated by TCRdb to the early 2020s). Turning to the overall study: The study profiled TCR beta repertoires in many tissues obtained from research autopsies of patients with and without GVHD, and also in mouse models of GVHD. On the human side, the study was prospective and observational, with no blinding or randomization.

Overall study outcomes, separate from this receptor: A small and clinically heterogeneous patient cohort was studied, and sampling depth was acknowledged as a limitation. Within patients, how anatomically similar tissues were was a major factor shaping TCR repertoire composition, regardless of disease or transplant status. In both patients and mice, T cells from blood and spleen covered only a limited part of the TCR repertoire found in tissues. Which tissue TCRs were alloreactive or antigen-specific was not determined in the study, and some clones might have been persisting host cells. Only a few T cell clones appeared in more than one patient, yet motif-based clustering showed tissue-specific repertoire signatures that were shared between patients.

The library relied on the immunoSEQ multiplex PCR assay. TCRbeta CDR3 sequencing was performed at survey depth by Adaptive Biotechnologies, and CDR3 sequences, V/J genes, productive frequency and template counts were reported. Amplification of TCR beta CDR3 regions started from genomic DNA instead of RNA. As for the original processing: Pairwise repertoire overlap between tissues was quantified with Jensen-Shannon divergence, where 1 means complete divergence and 0 identical. Tissues were clustered by single-linkage agglomerative hierarchical clustering of pairwise JSD values, and the clustering results were displayed as dendrograms. GLIPH2 was run on all patient samples with simulation_depth 1000, kmer_min_depth 3, cdr3_length_cutoff 8, keeping groups with more than two unique CDR3s. A standardized tissue-overlap score extrapolated Jaccard GLIPH-group overlap across patients to a standard repertoire size of 1000 clones. Linear mixed-effect models, with tissue as a fixed effect and individual as a random effect, were used to test how diversity related to clinical or experimental variables. TCRdb's version of the immuneACCESS table is confined to in-frame rearrangements and falls short of the full clone set. An unresolved V gene accounts for under half of the shortfall where checked; the remainder is of unknown origin. D and trimming come from the DNA, and the V and J calls and clone size come from that table. The sample table holds some 48,000 clones, of which roughly four fifths were seen once. The ten largest clonotypes hold about 0.7% of the sample.

Sequencing input: sorted cells pooled from one or two spleens. The TCR originated in a pool of C57BL/6 mice in good health. The receptor chain draws on TRBV13-3 and TRBJ2-4; the D gene cannot be named for sure. This receptor carries the CDR3 CASSDVGNTLYF. The part of the CDR3 DNA that was read is TGTGCCAGCAGTGATGTTGGGAACACCTTGTAC.